These T cell receptor beta chains were read from a single sample in a study of blood T cell repertoires in COVID-19. Method: immunoSEQ multiplex PCR; TCRdb's copy keeps in-frame clones and lacks some. The sample lists about 220,000 clones, around 80% occurring once. The sample comprised peripheral blood. Every receptor here comes from a woman aged 70-85 years with acute or convalescent COVID-19. The CDR3 runs from the conserved cysteine through the conserved F or W. The order of the fields is V gene, clone size, D gene, J gene, CDR3 DNA, CDR3 protein. D genes are given only for firm matches. Part of the rows lack a size; the others show once, few, many or a class for expanded clones.

v_call: TRBV5-4; clone_size: -; d_call: -; j_call: TRBJ2-2; cdr3_nt: TGTGCCAGCAGAAGAGGGGGGGGCCTGGGGGAGCTGTTTTTT; cdr3_aa: CASRRGGGLGELFF
v_call: TRBV9; clone_size: -; d_call: TRBD1; j_call: TRBJ2-5; cdr3_nt: TGTGCCAGCAGCGTAGGAGGGGGCGTAGAGACCCAGTACTTC; cdr3_aa: CASSVGGGVETQYF
v_call: TRBV4-1; clone_size: -; d_call: -; j_call: TRBJ2-1; cdr3_nt: TGCGCCAGCAGCCAAGATGGAGGGGACGGATACAATGAGCAGTTCTTC; cdr3_aa: CASSQDGGDGYNEQFF
v_call: TRBV18; clone_size: -; d_call: TRBD1; j_call: TRBJ1-4; cdr3_nt: TGTGCCAGCTCACCACCGAGGGCAGGGGGAGCCGAAAAACTGTTTTTT; cdr3_aa: CASSPPRAGGAEKLFF
v_call: TRBV4-1; clone_size: -; d_call: -; j_call: TRBJ1-2; cdr3_nt: TGCGCCAGCAGCCAAGAGCCGACAGTTAACTATGGCTACACCTTC; cdr3_aa: CASSQEPTVNYGYTF
v_call: TRBV12-3/TRBV12-4; clone_size: -; d_call: -; j_call: TRBJ1-6; cdr3_nt: TGTGCCAGCAGCCCTGAGGGGAGGACACCCCTCCACTTT; cdr3_aa: CASSPEGRTPLHF
v_call: TRBV2; clone_size: -; d_call: -; j_call: TRBJ2-5; cdr3_nt: TGTGCCAGCATGGGGCGAGAGACCCAGTACTTC; cdr3_aa: CASMGRETQYF
v_call: TRBV5-6; clone_size: -; d_call: -; j_call: TRBJ2-3; cdr3_nt: TGTGCCAGCAGCTTGGGGCTGGGAGGTAGGGCAGATACGCAGTATTTT; cdr3_aa: CASSLGLGGRADTQYF
v_call: TRBV6-2/TRBV6-3; clone_size: -; d_call: TRBD1; j_call: TRBJ2-2; cdr3_nt: TGTGCCAGCAGTTACCGGGACAGGGCAACCGGGGAGCTGTTTTTT; cdr3_aa: CASSYRDRATGELFF
v_call: TRBV2; clone_size: -; d_call: -; j_call: TRBJ2-1; cdr3_nt: TGTGCCAGCAGGCAAGCGGACGAGCAGTTCTTC; cdr3_aa: CASRQADEQFF
v_call: TRBV3-1/TRBV3-2; clone_size: few; d_call: -; j_call: TRBJ2-7; cdr3_nt: TGTGCCAGCAGCCAAGATCAGAGGGCCGAGCAGTACTTC; cdr3_aa: CASSQDQRAEQYF
v_call: TRBV12-3/TRBV12-4; clone_size: -; d_call: -; j_call: TRBJ1-2; cdr3_nt: TGTGCCAGCAGTCAAAAGGACAGCCGGGGCTACACCTTC; cdr3_aa: CASSQKDSRGYTF
v_call: TRBV11-1; clone_size: -; d_call: -; j_call: TRBJ2-5; cdr3_nt: TGTGCCAGCAGCTTATCAGCGGAAGAGACCCAGTACTTC; cdr3_aa: CASSLSAEETQYF
v_call: TRBV7-6; clone_size: -; d_call: -; j_call: TRBJ1-5; cdr3_nt: TGTGCCAGCAGCTTTTTAAATCAGCCCCAGCATTTT; cdr3_aa: CASSFLNQPQHF
v_call: TRBV21-1; clone_size: -; d_call: -; j_call: TRBJ2-5; cdr3_nt: TGTGCCAGAGGGAAAAGAAGAGTGAATATAGCCCGACAGGGGGCGGAAGAGACCCAGTACTTC; cdr3_aa: CARGKRRVNIARQGAEETQYF
v_call: TRBV29-1; clone_size: once; d_call: -; j_call: TRBJ1-2; cdr3_nt: TGCAGCGTTGAACTGGGCTCTAACTATGGCTACACCTTC; cdr3_aa: CSVELGSNYGYTF
v_call: TRBV18; clone_size: -; d_call: TRBD2; j_call: TRBJ2-7; cdr3_nt: TGTGCCAGCTCACCAGCCCTTAGCGGGGTTCTTGCCTACGAGCAGTACTTC; cdr3_aa: CASSPALSGVLAYEQYF